This T cell receptor (beta chain) was retrieved from a study of blood T cell repertoires in COVID-19 (dated by TCRdb to 2019 to 2021). Context from the whole study: The collaborator samples originated in the United States, Italy and Spain and spanned the acute and convalescent phases of COVID-19. Subjects who had been exposed to COVID-19, were actively infected with it, or had recovered from it provided the deeply sampled blood TCRbeta repertoires that made up the dataset. The sample metadata nearly always contained a de-identified subject ID, COVID-19 status, age in years and sex. A freely available public database, intended as a resource for researchers studying the immune response to SARS-CoV-2, is where the repertoires were released. Where HLA class I and class II types were available, the types were taken from metadata supplied by the sample provider, not from assay-based typing. The prospective study material was composed of cDNA or gDNA derived from T cells, B-cell-depleted T cells, or PBMCs. The samples were drawn from two sources: the first 160 participants of the ongoing ImmuneRACE study, and some 1,300 subjects contributed by 6 global collaborators.

Regarding this clone: Its antigen is currently not known. No quality values exist for individual bases; no much larger clone is one base distant.

TCRbeta CDR3 regions were amplified from genomic DNA using the immunoSEQ Assay, a bias-controlled multiplex PCR. In the source study's methods: The number of nucleated cells in each sample was estimated by amplification of reference gene primers within the assay. To quantify the absolute abundance of each unique TCRbeta CDR3 rearrangement, sequence reads were collapsed and filtered. For each sample, productive Simpson clonality was calculated by taking the square root of Simpson's diversity index across productive rearrangements. Entries here come from immuneACCESS through TCRdb and include only in-frame sequences with V and J called. Some clones fail to appear in such tables; in the studies checked, an unresolved V gene covers under half of the shortfall, and the cause of the remainder is unknown. V, J and clone size are those of that table, while D and trimming were read from the DNA. This sample has 70,000 to 95,000 clones in its table, and around 90% of those were observed once. The ten largest clonotypes hold approximately 7.4% of the sample.

Via the germline V gene, CDR1 is LGHNA and CDR2 YSLEER. The CDR3 runs 14 residues from the cysteine to the phenylalanine. The read is trimmed to its CDR3 DNA, 42 bases read in frame from base 1. At the junction V is shortened by 2 bases and J by 6 bases, with 13 bases in between. General study outcomes and caveats: The quantity of clinical and demographic metadata differed by source and by participant and was supplied without curation.

Each collaborating institution followed its own protocols to collect whole blood in K2EDTA tubes. For TCRbeta analysis, collaborators shipped samples in one of three forms: frozen whole blood, isolated PBMCs, or DNA extracted from either of those sample types. The clonotype comes from a man aged 65 to 85 with acute or convalescent COVID-19. This sequence uses TRBV4-3 and TRBJ1-1; D gene: possibly TRBD1, on 5 matching bases. Sequencing was carried out using peripheral blood. The CDR3: CASSQLAGYAEAFF. The bases read TGCGCCAGCAGCCAACTTGCAGGGTACGCTGAAGCTTTCTTT.